This T cell receptor beta chain was observed in a study of T cell clusters in autoimmune cytopenias (dated by TCRdb to the late 2010s). With respect to the entire study: A mean age of about 53 years and a median age of around 60 years were recorded for the healthy donor controls, of whom about 55% of the roughly 45 were female. Peripheral blood TRB and IGH repertoires were sequenced in autoimmune cytopenia patients at active disease and during treatment follow-up, alongside healthy, CLL and autoimmune hepatitis controls. Autoimmune hepatitis repertoires were compared with those of about two dozen age- and sex-matched healthy donors. The goal of the study was to find out whether patients with autoimmune cytopenia have a disease-specific immune repertoire signature that could be used as a blood-based biomarker. A median TRB sequencing depth of 50,000 to 60,000 reads per sample was reached, and a median of approximately 2,300 distinct TRB clonotypes per sample was obtained. For primary cytopenia, the controls were about two dozen age-matched healthy donors, and for secondary cytopenia, the controls were 14 age-matched CLL patients. Points the paper makes about the study in general: The T cell clusters were defined only in silico, and the functional role of the clusters was left to be validated experimentally. About 3-fold more exclusive TRB clusters were observed in healthy donors than in active autoimmune hepatitis patients, consistent with an autoimmunity-wide signature. TRB repertoire shifts, with less even repertoires in secondary cytopenia and CLL, mostly reflected lymphoma bias rather than autoimmunity. A lack of physiological T cell clusters in primary autoimmune cytopenia patients was suggested by GLIPH, as 51 clusters were found to be exclusive to healthy donors versus roughly 15 exclusive to patients. The cluster-lack signature was not seen for secondary cytopenia versus CLL, apparently masked by the dominant lymphoma-associated repertoire.

From the cysteine through the phenylalanine, the CDR3 covers 13 amino acids. No DNA sequence is on record. Sequences LNHNV (CDR1) and YYDKDF (CDR2) are obtained from the germline V gene (reference sequence). Per sample, about 230 ng of peripheral blood genomic DNA, approximately 41,000 genome equivalents, was used for TRB amplification. No count is recorded, yet this clonotype rates as medium-sized (0.01 to 0.1%) from its frequency. What antigen it recognizes has not been identified. TRB rearrangements were amplified by multiplex PCR following a touch-down protocol, with the TRB-A and TRB-B primer pools mixed in one tube. Illumina adapters and sample indices were attached to the amplicons through two consecutive PCR reactions using Phusion HS II polymerase. Amplicons were gel-purified with the NucleoSpin Gel and PCR Clean-up kit, then quantified by Qubit and quality-checked on an Agilent 2100 Bioanalyzer. Sequencing of the libraries was done on an Illumina MiSeq with 600-cycle, single-indexed, paired-end runs. The authors processed their data as follows. MiXCR version 2.1.12 with the default MiXCR reference library was used to align and assemble TRB reads. Each unique CDR3 nucleotide sequence defined a clone, and only productive sequences with at least two reads were analysed. To assess repertoire diversity, an R script computed alpha-parameterized diversity profiles (alpha 0 to 5), which included the Shannon (alpha 1) and Simpson (alpha 2) indices. Combinatorial TRB VJ usage was calculated with the tcR package and was compared between cohorts by principal component analysis performed with ade4. GLIPH was used to cluster TCRbeta CDR3s in pairs of cohorts matched for age and read depth, and a Wilcoxon test was used to compare cluster frequencies. TCRdb reprocessed the sequencing reads and holds a single record per CDR3 protein sequence, with no DNA. TCRdb's processing, not the authors', yielded these V and J calls. The sample's table covers 9,500 to 14,000 distinct CDR3 sequences. Of the sample, more than 20% is held by the ten largest clones.

These data were also filed under a second study, of T cell repertoires in aging, cancer and after chemotherapy. Drawing on the second study: Six donor age groups were covered, ranging from 30 or younger up to 70 or older, and each group contained at least three individuals. Healthy donor control TCR repertoires were recorded over several months to years and showed clear clonal overlap across re-sampling. The complete dataset included approximately 10 million TCR reads. Significantly lower blood TCR diversity and higher clonality were observed in untreated patients with hematological or solid cancers than in age-matched healthy donors. In healthy donors, the decline in TCR diversity with age was mainly explained by loss of richness, whereas in cancer patients loss of evenness was also found to contribute. In both cancer cohorts, median generation probability rose over the chemotherapy interval, which suggests that the repertoire was reconstituted through rebound thymic output. According to the authors, the repertoire data do not permit conclusions about immunological memory after chemotherapy. To look at immunoaging and at how T cells reconstitute after chemotherapy, the study profiled TCR beta repertoires in peripheral blood from both healthy donors and cancer patients. The cohort comprised 200 to 250 cancer patients, 90 to 94 with hematological and fewer than 140 with solid cancers, plus 95 healthy donors as a reference group. MiXCR versions 2.12 and 3.0.5 were used to process TRB sequences. Shannon diversity, evenness, clonality (one minus evenness), and alpha-parameterized diversity profiles from alpha 0 to 5 were included as repertoire metrics. The IGoR algorithm was used to calculate generation probabilities for clones in the paired samples taken before and after chemotherapy.

The V and J segments used are TRBV15 and TRBJ1-2. Sequenced: peripheral blood. This receptor was identified in a human donor in good health. The CDR3 is CATSRDWGGGYTF. When the CDR3 is completed using the reference TRBV15 and TRBJ1-2 genes on either side, the full variable domain is DAMVIQNPRYQVTQFGKPVTLSCSQTLNHNVMYWYQQKSSQAPKLLFHYYDKDFNNEADTPDNFQSRRPNTSFCFLDIRSPGLGDTAMYLCATSRDWGGGYTFGSGTRLTVV.